The 21 T cell receptor beta chains below all came from one sample that was sequenced in a study of T cell changes during pregnancy in multiple sclerosis (dated by TCRdb to about 2019). The method behind the library was the immunoSEQ multiplex PCR assay. TCRdb mirrors the immuneACCESS table, restricted to in-frame sequences. Some clones are absent from its copies; in checked studies, under half trace to an unresolved V gene, and the reason for the others is unknown. This sample lists about 44,000 clones; about 96% were detected once. 0.89% of the sample comes from the top ten. Sequencing used peripheral blood, obtained in the second trimester of pregnancy. The origin of the receptors is a female donor with multiple sclerosis, enrolled in a pregnancy study.

The V and J genes are TRBV7-6 and TRBJ2-1; 7 bases line up with TRBD2. The CDR3 consists of 16 residues. CDR1 and CDR2 (germline): SGHVS, FNYEAQ. The junction had 15 bases not matched to a gene; V was cut back by 5 bases and J by 8 bases. The CDR3 nucleotides are TGTGCCAGCAGCCTTATGGGAGGGAGGGCCGTCGATGAGCAGTTCTTC. Protein sequence: CASSLMGGRAVDEQFF.

The V and J genes are TRBV14 and TRBJ2-3; 7 bases align to TRBD1. The CDR3 sequence is 19 residues long. V shed 5 bases and J 4 bases; nucleotides not matched to a gene: 21. Germline values: CDR1 SGHDN, CDR2 FVKESK. CDR3 region: CASSRSGLLTGTEADTQYF. Here the CDR3 DNA reads TGTGCCAGCAGCAGAAGCGGCCTCTTAACCGGGACAGAAGCAGATACGCAGTATTTT.

V and J are TRBV2 and TRBJ1-5; D perhaps matches TRBD1 (5 bases). The CDR3 contains 14 residues. V shed 3 bases and J shed 5 bases, with 11 bases lying between them. Germline lookup yields CDR1 SNHLY and CDR2 FYNNEI. Here the CDR3 reads CASSDDGAYQPQHF. The CDR3 nucleotides read TGTGCCAGCAGTGATGATGGGGCCTATCAGCCCCAGCATTTT. The whole variable domain, remainder taken from reference TRBV2 and TRBJ1-5, is EPEVTQTPSHQVTQMGQEVILRCVPISNHLYFYWYRQILGQKVEFLVSFYNNEISEKSEIFDDQFSVERPDGSNFTLKIRSTKLEDSAMYFCASSDDGAYQPQHFGDGTRLSIL.

The chain employs TRBV10-2 and TRBJ1-5; 7 bases align to TRBD1. V was pared by 4 bases and J by 3 bases, with 9 bases of the junction left unmatched. The CDR3 is 16 amino acids. CDR1 and CDR2 (germline): WSHSY, SAAADI. DNA of the CDR3: TGCGCCAGCAGTGTAAAAGGACAGGCAGACAATCAGCCCCAGCATTTT. Its protein is CASSVKGQADNQPQHF.

The genes are TRBV18 and TRBJ1-2; 7 bases align to TRBD1. This CDR3 spans 16 amino acids. CDR1 KGHSH and CDR2 LQKENI come from the germline V gene. J was trimmed by 4 bases and V by 3 bases; bases with no gene match: 11. CDR3 residues: CASSPQQGFNTYGYTF. CDR3 coding DNA: TGTGCCAGCTCACCCCAACAGGGGTTTAATACCTATGGCTACACCTTC.

V usage is TRBV7-2 and J usage is TRBJ2-3; D call uncertain. The CDR3 is 14 residues long. CDR1 and CDR2 from the germline V gene are SGHTA and FQGNSA. V lost 3 bases, J lost 0 bases, and 7 bases lay in between. Written as DNA, the CDR3 is TGTGCCAGCAGCTTCATCAGGAGCACAGATACGCAGTATTTT. It encodes CASSFIRSTDTQYF.

The V and J genes are TRBV19 and TRBJ2-2; tentatively, D is TRBD2 (5 bases). Germline CDR1 and CDR2: LNHDA and SQIVND (reference sequence). The CDR3 totals 15 residues. The V end lost 10 bases, the J end lost 0 bases, and 15 bases lay between the germline ends. CDR3 bases: TGTGCCACTCTCGCGGGCGGAGCGAACACCGGGGAGCTGTTTTTT. The encoded protein is CATLAGGANTGELFF.

The rearrangement links TRBV11-2 to TRBJ1-1; the match to TRBD1 covers 7 bases. With V trimmed by 5 bases and J by 0 bases, 6 bases remained unmatched. The CDR3 has 15 residues. Per germline, CDR1 SGHAT and CDR2 FQNNGV. In DNA form, the CDR3 reads TGTGCCAGCAGCACAGCAGGGGGAGTGAACACTGAAGCTTTCTTT. This encodes CASSTAGGVNTEAFF.

The V call is TRBV10-1, the J call TRBJ2-5; the match to TRBD2 covers 8 bases. The CDR3 contains 14 residues. Trimming cost V 4 bases and J 5 bases; bases outside gene matches: 6. Germline V gene sequence: CDR1 WNHNN, CDR2 SYGVQD (reference sequence). In nucleotides, the CDR3 is TGCGCCAGCAGTGCAGGACTAGCCGCGGAGACCCAGTACTTC. Protein sequence: CASSAGLAAETQYF.

The chain employs TRBV7-2 and TRBJ1-1; D gene unclear. The germline V gene has CDR1 SGHTA and CDR2 FQGNSA. V lost 2 bases to trimming and J lost 1 base, with 8 bases between them. CDR3 length: 14 residues. CDR3 sequence (DNA): TGTGCCAGCAGCTTATGGGCACAGAACACTGAAGCTTTCTTT. Amino acid sequence: CASSLWAQNTEAFF. The variable domain in full, completed from reference TRBV7-2 and TRBJ1-1, reads GAGVSQSPSNKVTEKGKDVELRCDPISGHTALYWYRQSLGQGLEFLIYFQGNSAPDKSGLPSDRFSAERTGGSVSTLTIQRTQQEDSAVYLCASSLWAQNTEAFFGQGTRLTVV.

CDR3 bases: TGTGCCAGCAGTGGACTGCCCCTAGGCACCCAGTACTTC. It is translated as CASSGLPLGTQYF. The rearrangement joins TRBV2 to TRBJ2-5, with no clear D. This CDR3 comprises 13 residues. The V end was cut by 4 bases, the J end by 8 bases, with 14 bases between. Germline V gives CDR1 SNHLY, CDR2 FYNNEI.

The chain joins TRBV29-1 to TRBJ1-2; D not certain. This CDR3 has 18 residues. Germline assignment: CDR1 SQVTM and CDR2 ANQGSEA. Trimming shortened V by 6 bases and J by 5 bases, and 31 bases separated the two germline ends. The CDR3 here is CSVGHIPVFGSQAYGYTF. The CDR3 DNA reads as TGCAGCGTCGGCCACATACCCGTCTTTGGATCCCAGGCTTATGGCTACACCTTC.

The V gene is TRBV10-2, the J gene TRBJ1-4; no clear D gene. CDR1 is WSHSY and CDR2 is SAAADI in the germline V gene. The CDR3 extends over 13 amino acids. Trimming took off 5 bases at V and 13 bases at J, with 17 bases between the two ends. CDR3 coding DNA: TGCGCCAGCAGTCCCGGCGGGAGGGTACGACTGTTTTTT. Translating it yields CASSPGGRVRLFF.

The J gene is TRBJ2-2, the V gene TRBV27; D perhaps matches TRBD2 (7 bases). The CDR3 sequence is 14 residues long. The germline V and J ends were trimmed by 2 bases and 6 bases, with 10 bases remaining between them. Germline assignment: CDR1 MNHEY and CDR2 SMNVEV (reference sequence). CDR3 in DNA: TGTGCCAGCAGTTTACGGCGGGGGCCCGGGGAGCTGTTTTTT. Residues: CASSLRRGPGELFF.

This chain connects TRBV15 to TRBJ1-1, with D tentatively TRBD1 (5 bases). Per the germline V gene, CDR1 is LNHNV and CDR2 is YYDKDF (reference sequence). The CDR3 extends over 16 amino acids. Between the trimmed V and J ends, which lost 0 bases and 6 bases, there was a span of 17 bases. Here the CDR3 reads CATSRDRTGGLAEAFF. Written as DNA, the CDR3 is TGTGCCACCAGCAGAGATCGTACGGGGGGTCTCGCTGAAGCTTTCTTT.

This chain joins TRBV19 and TRBJ2-7, with TRBD1 matching over 7 bases. The CDR3 loop spans 14 amino acids. CDR1 and CDR2 from the germline V gene are LNHDA and SQIVND (reference sequence). Unmatched junction bases numbered 15, after V lost 6 bases and J lost 10 bases. The CDR3 nucleotides are TGTGCCAGTAGCCCGGGACAGACAGCTAGAGGACAGTACTTC. Translated: CASSPGQTARGQYF.

The chain combines TRBV7-3 with TRBJ2-2, with 12 bases fitting TRBD2. V shed 2 bases, J shed 1 base, and the junction held 5 bases outside the gene matches. This CDR3 spans 18 amino acids. Germline V gives CDR1 SGHTA, CDR2 FQGTGA. The CDR3 loop is CASSLLPSGGVNTGELFF. CDR3 sequence (DNA): TGTGCCAGCAGCTTATTGCCTAGCGGGGGGGTGAACACCGGGGAGCTGTTTTTT.

The CDR3 is CASRTQVSGANVLTF. The CDR3 nucleotides read TGTGCCAGCAGAACCCAGGTCTCTGGGGCCAACGTCCTGACTTTC. J is TRBJ2-6 and V is TRBV2, with no clear D. This CDR3 has 15 amino acids. CDR1 and CDR2 (germline): SNHLY, FYNNEI. V was shortened by 6 bases and J by 0 bases, with 9 bases between the two germline ends.

A few counts support this clone. CDR3 DNA sequence: TGTGCCAGCAGCTTCACCGGGACAGGGTCCGGAAACACCATATATTTT. Protein: CASSFTGTGSGNTIYF. The chain has TRBV9 and TRBJ1-3; 9 positions agree with TRBD1. Germline values: CDR1 SGDLS, CDR2 YYNGEE. V shed 4 bases and J 4 bases; nucleotides not matched to a gene: 9. This CDR3 contains 16 residues.

This clone has just one count. The V and J genes are TRBV15 and TRBJ2-1, with 10 nucleotides matching TRBD1. Germline trimming cut 1 base from V and 12 bases from J; bases unmatched to any gene: 3. The CDR3 is made up of 13 amino acids. CDR1 and CDR2 from the germline V gene are LNHNV and YYDKDF (reference sequence). The CDR3 DNA reads as TGTGCCACCAGCAGAGGGGACAGGGGAGGGCAGTTCTTC. Amino acids: CATSRGDRGGQFF. The full variable domain, rest sourced from reference TRBV15 and TRBJ2-1, is DAMVIQNPRYQVTQFGKPVTLSCSQTLNHNVMYWYQQKSSQAPKLLFHYYDKDFNNEADTPDNFQSRRPNTSFCFLDIRSPGLGDTAMYLCATSRGDRGGQFFGPGTRLTVL.

This chain links TRBV29-1 with TRBJ1-5; no reliable D call. Trimming took 6 bases from V and 5 from J, leaving 8 bases between them. CDR1 is SQVTM and CDR2 is ANQGSEA in the germline V gene. The CDR3 spans 11 residues. The CDR3 DNA reads as TGCAGCGTCGGAGCCCATCAGCCCCAGCATTTT. Translating gives CSVGAHQPQHF.